This TCR beta chain is from a study of blood T cell repertoires in COVID-19 (TCRdb year 2020). The study in broad terms: Samples covering the acute and convalescent phases of COVID-19 were provided by collaborators in the United States, Italy and Spain. Where available, HLA class I and class II types were obtained from metadata supplied by the sample provider rather than from assay-based typing. The sample metadata nearly always contained a de-identified subject ID, COVID-19 status, age in years and sex. The repertoires were made available in a free public database intended to serve as a resource for research on the immune response to SARS-CoV-2. The dataset comprised deeply sampled blood TCRbeta repertoires from subjects exposed to, actively infected with, or recovered from COVID-19. The samples were drawn from the first 160 participants of the ongoing ImmuneRACE study and from over a thousand subjects provided by 6 global collaborators. The material from the prospective study consisted of cDNA or gDNA derived from T cells, B-cell-depleted T cells, or PBMCs. Paper-wide results and their limitations: The quantity of clinical and demographic metadata differed by source and by participant and was supplied without curation.

With respect to this clone: Its antigen remains undetermined. Base quality data are lacking; no much larger clone is found one base away.

TCRbeta CDR3 regions were amplified from genomic DNA using the immunoSEQ Assay, a bias-controlled multiplex PCR. The study's processing was this. The number of nucleated cells in each sample was estimated by amplification of reference gene primers within the assay. Sequence reads were collapsed and filtered to measure the absolute abundance of every unique TCRbeta CDR3 rearrangement. For each sample, productive Simpson clonality was calculated as the square root of Simpson's diversity index over productive rearrangements. In its TCRdb copy, this immuneACCESS table keeps in-frame sequences only and misses some clones. Where compared with another copy, unresolved V genes explain less than half of these, and the others have no known cause. The V and J calls and the clone size are those of that table, but D and trimming were determined from the DNA. The sample table shows about 290,000 clones, and approximately 80% are seen once. Around 4% of the sample is in the top ten clones.

Whole blood was collected in K2EDTA tubes by collaborating institutions according to the institutions' own protocols. Collaborator samples were shipped for TCRbeta analysis as frozen whole blood, isolated PBMCs, or DNA extracted from either sample type. The V and J ends are trimmed by 0 bases and 4 bases, leaving 9 bases between them. According to the germline V gene (reference sequence), CDR1 reads SEHNR and CDR2 reads FQNEAQ. There are 14 amino acids in the CDR3, from cysteine to phenylalanine inclusive. The kept DNA is CDR3 alone, 42 bases in frame from the first base. The TCR was taken from a woman in her forties or fifties with active or convalescent COVID-19. The rearranged segments are TRBV7-9 and TRBJ1-2; TRBD1 is a weak D gene call, 5 bases matching. The sequenced sample consisted of peripheral blood. The DNA reads TGTGCCAGCAGCTTAGCCTGGGGGGTCTATGGCTACACCTTC. Translated, it gives CASSLAWGVYGYTF. Joined to the reference TRBV7-9 and TRBJ1-2 proteins, this CDR3 gives the full variable domain: DTGVSQNPRHKITKRGQNVTFRCDPISEHNRLYWYRQTLGQGPEFLTYFQNEAQLEKSRLLSDRFSAERPKGSFSTLEIQRTEQGDSAMYLCASSLAWGVYGYTFGSGTRLTVV.